This T cell receptor beta chain was identified in a study of cytomegalovirus exposure and HLA in healthy donors. The study ran its PCR with 60 Vbeta and 13 Jbeta primers. The data were produced by immunoSEQ multiplex PCR, yet TCRdb's version contains in-frame clones alone and is incomplete. Reported are about 200,000 clones; the ten largest clones contain approximately 1%. Study outcomes and limitations: Prediction of most subjects' HLA-A and HLA-B alleles by TCR beta sequences was reportedly accurate. In a later analysis, CMV-associated beta chains were mostly HLA-associated, it appeared. Several of the most significant clusters appeared linked to common viral pathogens, based on a later analysis. Fewer N-insertions than the 666-donor mean were reportedly shown by an Asian-associated ancestry cluster in a later analysis.

Concerning this clone itself: Its antigen is as yet unknown.

Trimming took off 5 bases at V and 3 bases at J, with 13 bases between the two ends. Germline V CDR1 and CDR2: SGHAT, FQNNGV. The CDR3 runs 14 residues. The sequencing sample was made of PBMCs. The TCR sequence derives from a woman aged 25 to 39 in good health and CMV-seropositive. This chain links TRBV11-2 with TRBJ1-1; D not resolved. The CDR3 bases are TGTGCCAGCAGCCTGCGGAGCGTCGACACTGAAGCTTTCTTT. As protein: CASSLRSVDTEAFF.